The TCR beta chain described here comes from a study of T-cell reconstitution after alpha-beta-depleted transplantation in children. Trimming stripped 10 bases from V and 3 bases from J, with 18 bases between. Germline-derived CDR1 and CDR2 are SEHNR and FQNEAQ (reference sequence). The CDR3 length is 14 residues. The TCRbeta library incorporated unique molecular identifiers. One entry per CDR3 protein results from TCRdb running MiXCR on the PCR reads. The sample includes about 540,000 distinct CDR3 sequences, about 17% of them seen just once. Sequenced material: PBMCs from the stem cell graft donor, taken from the stem cell graft. The chain carries TRBV7-9 and TRBJ1-2; D unclear. The receptor's source is a human donor who donated a stem cell graft to a child with acute lymphoblastic leukemia. The CDR3 loop reads CAIQPYPSYYGYTF. The CDR3, as DNA: TGTGCCATTCAACCCTATCCCAGCTACTATGGCTACACCTTC.